These 30 T cell receptor beta chains originate from one sample sequenced in a study of T-cell reconstitution after alpha-beta-depleted transplantation in children. Library preparation (for TCRbeta) was performed with unique molecular identifiers. MiXCR, run by TCRdb on the PCR reads, gives a single entry per CDR3 protein. The sample consists of almost 500,000 distinct CDR3 sequences, under 15% of them appearing once. The material sequenced was PBMCs from the stem cell graft donor, taken from the stem cell graft. The receptors derive from a human donor who donated a stem cell graft to a child with combined immunodeficiency.

This chain uses TRBV21-1 with TRBJ2-7; the table's D call, TRBD1, was not checked against the DNA. TRBV21-1 has pseudogene status. The CDR3 is 15 residues long. For the CDR3, the DNA is TGTGCCAGCAGAGCGCCAGGGACTGGGGACTACGAGCAGTACTTC. Translation gives CASRAPGTGDYEQYF.

Only a few counts were recorded for this clonotype. This chain links TRBV5-5 with TRBJ2-5, with D maybe TRBD1 (6 bases). CDR3 size: 14 residues. With 2 bases removed from V and 1 base from J, the gap between germline ends came to 9 bases. CDR1 SGHKS and CDR2 YYEKEE come from the germline V gene (reference sequence). The CDR3 region has the DNA TGTGCCAGCAGCTTTGGACAGTCCCAAGAGACCCAGTACTTC. Residues: CASSFGQSQETQYF.

This clonotype was recorded once. The chain uses TRBV20-1 and TRBJ2-5, with 9 bases matching TRBD1. V was clipped by 3 bases and J by 2 bases; unmatched bases: 10. CDR3 length: 16 residues. CDR1 is DFQATT, CDR2 SNEGSKA, per germline (reference sequence). CDR3 bases: TGCAGTGCTAGGGTGCGGACAGGGGATTTACAAGAGACCCAGTACTTC. Protein sequence: CSARVRTGDLQETQYF.

This sequence joins TRBV6-1 and TRBJ1-3; 9 positions match TRBD1. CDR1 MNHNS and CDR2 SASEGT come from the germline V gene. V lost 2 bases, J lost 3 bases, and 5 bases stayed unmatched. CDR3 size: 16 residues. In DNA, the CDR3 is TGTGCCAGCAGTGAATACAGGGGGCAATATGGAAACACCATATATTTT. This sequence encodes CASSEYRGQYGNTIYF.

This clonotype was seen more than once but under ten times. The chain has TRBV25-1 and TRBJ2-7; D unclear. The CDR3 covers 13 residues. In germline, CDR1 is MGHDK, CDR2 SYGVNS. Trimming cost V 9 bases and J 4 bases, with 16 bases left between them. The CDR3 loop reads CARVALGEYEQYF. DNA of the CDR3: TGTGCCAGGGTAGCCCTGGGCGAGTACGAGCAGTACTTC.

This clonotype was detected many times. This chain links TRBV20-1 with TRBJ1-5; D remains unclear. V was trimmed by 6 bases and J by 0 bases, leaving 6 bases between them. Germline CDR1 reads DFQATT; CDR2 reads SNEGSKA (reference sequence). This CDR3 region has 12 residues. The CDR3 spells CSAMNSNQPQHF. CDR3 DNA sequence: TGCAGTGCGATGAATAGCAATCAGCCCCAGCATTTT.

This clonotype was detected ten times or more. The V and J genes are TRBV12-3 or TRBV12-4 and TRBJ2-5, with TRBD2 matching 14 bases. The CDR3 sequence is 17 residues long. The junction had 7 bases not matched to a gene; V was cut back by 3 bases and J by 4 bases. The CDR3 coding sequence is TGTGCCAGCAGTTTCGGACTAGCGGGAGGCCCCAGAGAGACCCAGTACTTC. Translating it yields CASSFGLAGGPRETQYF.

This clonotype showed up many times. The chain has TRBV4-3 and TRBJ1-2; 8 nucleotides align to TRBD1. This CDR3 comprises 15 residues. The ends lost 0 bases at V and 7 bases at J; junction bases unmatched: 7. CDR1 is LGHNA, CDR2 YSLEER, per germline. CDR3 DNA: TGCGCCAGCAGCCAAGATTTAGGACAGGGTGGTGGCTACACCTTC. Amino acid sequence: CASSQDLGQGGGYTF.

This clonotype was seen repeatedly, ten times or more. V and J are TRBV12-3 or TRBV12-4 and TRBJ2-7; D possibly uses TRBD1 or TRBD2 (7 bases each). Trimming left V 5 bases short and J 6 bases short, with 17 bases between. The CDR3 loop spans 14 amino acids. The CDR3 sequence is CASSKTGRGSEQYF. CDR3 bases: TGTGCCAGCAGTAAGACAGGGAGGGGAAGCGAGCAGTACTTC.

This clonotype was counted only a few times. The chain recombines TRBV20-1 with TRBJ1-1; D uncertain. The CDR3 consists of 13 residues. The V gene's germline CDR1 is DFQATT and CDR2 SNEGSKA (reference sequence). The germline V and J ends were trimmed by 7 bases and 1 base, with 13 bases remaining between them. In nucleotides, the CDR3 is TGCAGTGTCGAGCGGCAGGAGAACACTGAAGCTTTCTTT. This gives the protein CSVERQENTEAFF.

The rearrangement joins TRBV30 to TRBJ1-4, with D unresolved. The V end lost 2 bases, the J end lost 8 bases, and 15 bases lay between the germline ends. CDR1 is GTSNPN, CDR2 SVGIG, per germline (reference sequence). CDR3 length: 14 amino acids. This CDR3 is CAWSRPGSREKLFF. CDR3 in DNA: TGTGCCTGGAGTCGGCCGGGATCGAGGGAAAAACTGTTTTTT.

This rearrangement joins TRBV7-9 to TRBJ1-2; weak D call: TRBD1 (5 bases). Germline CDR1 reads SEHNR; CDR2 reads FQNEAQ (reference sequence). V was pared by 8 bases and J by 4 bases, with 8 bases between. The CDR3 is made up of 11 amino acids. The CDR3 DNA follows: TGTGCCAGCGGGGGTACCTATGGCTACACCTTC. Protein sequence: CASGGTYGYTF.

This clonotype was picked up a small number of times. The rearrangement links TRBV7-9 to TRBJ2-1, with 9 bases matching TRBD1. CDR3 length: 17 amino acids. Unmatched junction bases numbered 8, after V lost 5 bases and J lost 0 bases. Germline values: CDR1 SEHNR, CDR2 FQNEAQ (reference sequence). The CDR3 spells CASSPGTGLSSYNEQFF. The CDR3 DNA sequence: TGTGCCAGCAGCCCGGGGACAGGGCTTAGCTCCTACAATGAGCAGTTCTTC.

Many counts were recorded for this clonotype. The rearrangement links TRBV11-1 to TRBJ2-6; unclear D gene. There are 17 residues in the CDR3. With 3 bases removed from V and 0 bases from J, the gap between germline ends came to 12 bases. Germline CDR1 reads SGHAT; CDR2 reads FQDESV (reference sequence). The CDR3 sequence is CASSLGFWSSGANVLTF. CDR3 coding DNA: TGTGCCAGCAGCTTGGGATTTTGGAGCTCTGGGGCCAACGTCCTGACTTTC.

The chain is built from TRBV28 and TRBJ1-2, with D unclear. The germline CDR1 and CDR2 sequences are MDHEN and SYDVKM. The germline V and J ends were trimmed by 3 bases and 1 base, with 12 bases remaining between them. This CDR3 has 15 amino acids. The CDR3 sequence: CASSFSASLNYGYTF. CDR3 coding DNA: TGTGCCAGCAGTTTTTCTGCCAGCCTTAACTATGGCTACACCTTC.

This clonotype showed up just a few times. This rearrangement joins TRBV4-3 to TRBJ2-7; tentative D call: TRBD1 (6 bases). The germline V gene has CDR1 LGHNA and CDR2 YSLEER. The CDR3 is made up of 14 amino acids. The V gene lost 0 bases and the J gene lost 2 bases, with 8 bases spanning the gap. CDR3 loop: CASSQETGAYEQYF. CDR3 DNA: TGCGCCAGCAGCCAAGAGACAGGAGCCTACGAGCAGTACTTC.

This clonotype has more than one count but fewer than ten. The chain couples TRBV6-2 or TRBV6-3 to TRBJ1-5, with no clear D. V was cut by 2 bases and J by 0 bases, with 11 bases left in between. The CDR3 consists of 16 residues. From germline, CDR1 is MNHEY and CDR2 SVGEGT. Here the CDR3 DNA reads TGTGCCAGCAGTTACGGAAGAACCTATAGCAATCAGCCCCAGCATTTT. It codes for CASSYGRTYSNQPQHF.

The chain employs TRBV7-2 and TRBJ2-3; D is perhaps TRBD1 or TRBD2 (5 bases each). Germline CDR1 SGHTA, CDR2 FQGNSA. Deletions cut 1 base from V and 4 bases from J, with 12 bases between. The CDR3 runs to 15 residues. The CDR3 is CASSLVGDGADTQYF. Here the CDR3 DNA reads TGTGCCAGCAGCTTAGTAGGGGACGGGGCAGATACGCAGTATTTT.

This chain links TRBV28 with TRBJ1-2; D may be TRBD1 (6 bases). The CDR3 sequence is 15 residues long. Trimming left V 2 bases short and J 3 bases short, with 13 bases between. The V gene's germline CDR1 is MDHEN and CDR2 SYDVKM. CDR3 sequence: CASSLGAGEDYGYTF. The CDR3, as DNA: TGTGCCAGCAGTTTAGGGGCAGGGGAGGACTATGGCTACACCTTC.

This clonotype appeared many times. The chain has TRBV29-1 and TRBJ2-7; tentatively, D is TRBD1 (6 bases). Deletions cut 0 bases from V and 5 bases from J, with 11 bases between. The CDR3 length is 13 residues. The germline CDR1 and CDR2 sequences are SQVTM and ANQGSEA. CDR3 sequence: CSVEDHRENEQYF. In nucleotides, the CDR3 is TGCAGCGTTGAAGATCACAGGGAAAACGAGCAGTACTTC.

DNA of the CDR3: TGTGCCAGCAGGACGCGAGCAGGAGGTCTGGTCTATGGCTACACCTTC. This encodes CASRTRAGGLVYGYTF. The J gene is TRBJ1-2, the V gene TRBV27, with unresolved D. CDR3 length: 16 amino acids. Germline V gene data show CDR1 as MNHEY and CDR2 as SMNVEV (reference sequence). The V end lost 6 bases, the J end lost 4 bases, and 21 bases lay between the germline ends.

A few counts support this clonotype. The chain employs TRBV6-1 and TRBJ2-7, with D possibly matching TRBD1 (5 bases). This CDR3 comprises 14 residues. Germline values: CDR1 MNHNS, CDR2 SASEGT. Trimming removed 6 bases from V and 3 bases from J, with 15 bases in between. The CDR3 spells CASSRDRKLYEQYF. As DNA, the CDR3 is TGTGCCAGCAGCCGAGACAGAAAGCTCTACGAGCAGTACTTC.

The chain combines TRBV15 with TRBJ1-5, with D uncertain. CDR3 length equals 14 residues. V lost 0 bases and J lost 4, with 7 bases in between. Germline assignment: CDR1 LNHNV and CDR2 YYDKDF (reference sequence). The CDR3 DNA sequence: TGTGCCACCAGCAGAGACGCGGGGAATCAGCCCCAGCATTTT. Translated: CATSRDAGNQPQHF.

This clonotype occurred a few times. The chain carries TRBV4-3 and TRBJ1-2, with 7 bases identical to TRBD1. Germline CDR1 is LGHNA and CDR2 is YSLEER. This CDR3 is 16 amino acids long. With 0 bases clipped from V and 4 bases from J, the junction kept 8 bases outside the gene matches. DNA for the CDR3: TGCGCCAGCAGCCAAGATCGGGGAGGGGGCTTCTATGGCTACACCTTC. This encodes CASSQDRGGGFYGYTF.

In this sample, this clonotype turned up many times. The V and J genes are TRBV6-1 and TRBJ1-3, with 8 bases matching TRBD1. The CDR3 totals 14 residues. Per germline, CDR1 MNHNS and CDR2 SASEGT. J lost 2 bases, V lost 6 bases, and 3 bases had no gene match. The CDR3 sequence: CASSLQGAGNTIYF. The CDR3 DNA is TGTGCCAGCAGCCTACAGGGGGCTGGAAACACCATATATTTT.

The chain combines TRBV6-2 or TRBV6-3 with TRBJ2-2; D possibly corresponds to TRBD1 (6 bases). Germline assignment: CDR1 MNHEY and CDR2 SVGEGT. Trimming removed 11 bases at V and 2 bases at J, with 21 bases between. CDR3 size: 16 residues. The CDR3 protein is CAATPWGQPNTGELFF. In nucleotides, the CDR3 is TGTGCCGCAACTCCTTGGGGGCAGCCTAACACCGGGGAGCTGTTTTTT.

In its sample, this clonotype was seen a few times. The chain couples TRBV7-9 to TRBJ2-2, with D unclear. The V end lost 4 bases, the J end lost 2 bases, and 14 bases lay between the germline ends. The CDR3 totals 16 residues. Germline V CDR1 and CDR2: SEHNR, FQNEAQ (reference sequence). CDR3 loop: CASSSLKRTNTGELFF. The CDR3, as DNA: TGTGCCAGCAGCTCCCTTAAGAGGACCAACACCGGGGAGCTGTTTTTT.

This clonotype has more than one count but fewer than ten. The chain recombines TRBV5-1 with TRBJ2-7; TRBD2 might be the D (5 bases). CDR1 is SGHRS, CDR2 YFSETQ, per germline. Trimming took off 7 bases at V and 6 bases at J, with 17 bases between the two ends. This CDR3 is 13 amino acids long. The DNA of the CDR3 is TGCGCCAGCTGGGAGTTAGGCACCAGCGAGCAGTACTTC. Its protein product is CASWELGTSEQYF.

This sequence joins TRBV20-1 and TRBJ1-1; TRBD1 aligns across 8 bases. Germline values: CDR1 DFQATT, CDR2 SNEGSKA (reference sequence). CDR3 length equals 11 residues. Trimming cost V 6 bases and J 11 bases; bases outside gene matches: 8. CDR3 loop: CSALKTGVAFF. The DNA of the CDR3 is TGCAGTGCCCTCAAGACAGGGGTGGCTTTCTTT.

The chain uses TRBV24-1 and TRBJ1-2; a possible D gene is TRBD1 (5 bases). V was shortened by 1 base and J by 8 bases, with 13 bases between the two germline ends. From germline, CDR1 is KGHDR and CDR2 SFDVKD. The CDR3 sequence is 14 residues long. The CDR3 spells CATSDLDGAGGYTF. CDR3 nucleotides: TGTGCCACCAGTGATTTAGACGGGGCAGGCGGCTACACCTTC.